Presented here are 3 T cell receptor beta chains from one specimen sequenced in a study of read filtering for tumor transcriptome and immune sequencing. From around 440 ng of RNA, a library with molecular barcoded alpha/delta and beta/gamma adaptors was made. TCRdb used MiXCR to reprocess the reads, holding one entry per CDR3 protein. The table includes 39,000 or so distinct CDR3 sequences, around 15% detected once. The specimen was a population of CD138-negative cells sorted from bone marrow. These receptors all come from a donor at least 40 years old with multiple myeloma.

Ten or more counts support this clonotype. The rearrangement links TRBV10-3 to TRBJ2-3, with TRBD2 matching 7 bases. The CDR3 covers 15 residues. The junction had 0 bases not matched to a gene; V was cut back by 0 bases and J by 0 bases. Per the germline V gene, CDR1 is ENHRY and CDR2 is SYGVKD. CDR3 sequence reads: CAISESGGSTDTQYF. The CDR3 DNA reads as TGTGCCATCAGTGAGTCGGGAGGGAGCACAGATACGCAGTATTTT.

The V call is TRBV20-1, the J call TRBJ2-2; TRBD2 matches 8 bases. Germline-derived CDR1 and CDR2 are DFQATT and SNEGSKA (reference sequence). J gave up 5 bases and V 5 bases, and 7 bases lay outside the gene matches. The CDR3 is 14 amino acids. CDR3 sequence (DNA): TGCAGTGCTGGTCCTAGCGGGTTGACCGGGGAGCTGTTTTTT. The encoded protein is CSAGPSGLTGELFF.

This clonotype has at least ten counts. The genes are TRBV9 and TRBJ1-1; TRBD1 is a possible D gene (6 bases). The CDR3 loop spans 15 amino acids. The ends were cut back, 0 bases at V and 1 base at J, with 10 bases in the middle. From germline, CDR1 is SGDLS and CDR2 YYNGEE. The CDR3 DNA sequence: TGTGCCAGCAGCGTAGGAACAGGGTCGAACACTGAAGCTTTCTTT. It is translated as CASSVGTGSNTEAFF. Full variable domain (outside the CDR3, taken from reference TRBV9 and TRBJ1-1): DSGVTQTPKHLITATGQRVTLRCSPRSGDLSVYWYQQSLDQGLQFLIQYYNGEERAKGNILERFSAQQFPDLHSELNLSSLELGDSALYFCASSVGTGSNTEAFFGQGTRLTVV.